This TCR beta chain was found in a study of cytomegalovirus exposure and HLA in healthy donors. General study results and limits: An assumption of roughly uniform sequencing depth across donors underlay the presence/absence analyses. In a later analysis, parvovirus B19, influenza, CMV and Epstein-Barr virus appeared linked to several top co-occurrence clusters. According to a later analysis, most TCR beta chains associated with CMV appeared HLA-restricted. Donors belonging to an Asian-associated ancestry cluster reportedly showed fewer N-insertions in productive TCRs than the roughly 700-donor mean, according to what a later analysis found.

Concerning this clone itself: Its target is unknown.

V was shortened by 4 bases and J by 2 bases, with 12 bases between the two germline ends. There are 14 residues in the CDR3. Germline CDR1 reads LGHNA; CDR2 reads YNFKEQ. 60 Vbeta and 13 Jbeta primers were used in PCR. The repertoire was sequenced with immunoSEQ multiplex PCR; TCRdb's copy has only in-frame clones and lacks some. Found here are tens of thousands of clones, about 70% of them singletons; the top ten hold 7.6%. Specimen: PBMCs. This clonotype was sampled from a man aged 40-49 years in good health and CMV-seropositive. The gene calls are TRBV4-2 and TRBJ2-7; D possibly corresponds to TRBD1 (6 bases). The CDR3, as DNA: TGTGCCAGCAGCCCCGAACAGGGCCCCTACGAGCAGTACTTC. It specifies CASSPEQGPYEQYF.